A selection of T cell receptor beta chains follows, all from one sample in a study of lymphopenia after photon versus proton radiotherapy. The table came from immunoSEQ multiplex PCR; TCRdb's copy has only in-frame clones and leaves some out. The data show tens of thousands of clones, more than 90% seen once. Source: peripheral blood, taken from a patient treated with photon-based radiotherapy. The receptors were gathered from a woman aged 40-49 years with cholangiocarcinoma. CDR3s include the opening cysteine and the closing phenylalanine or tryptophan. D genes are given only for firm matches. Size is omitted from some rows. Given values are once, few, many or a class for expanded clones.

TRBJ2-7,TRBV21-1,-,-,CASSKEIDHYEQYF,TGTGCCAGCAGCAAAGAAATAGACCACTACGAGCAGTACTTC
TRBJ2-3,TRBV30,-,few,CAWSVGPDTQYF,TGTGCCTGGAGTGTAGGCCCAGATACGCAGTATTTT
TRBJ2-4,TRBV5-4,TRBD2,-,CASSRASGIAKNIQYF,TGTGCCAGCAGCAGGGCTAGCGGGATTGCCAAAAACATTCAGTACTTC
TRBJ2-7,TRBV5-8,TRBD2,-,CASSLLSPASGGVHEQYF,TGTGCCAGCAGCTTGCTTTCCCCCGCTAGCGGGGGGGTCCACGAGCAGTACTTC
TRBJ1-2,TRBV6-1,TRBD1,-,CASFTGTATNYGYTF,TGTGCCAGTTTCACGGGGACAGCTACTAACTATGGCTACACCTTC
TRBJ2-7,TRBV4-2,TRBD2,-,CASSPRSGTYEQYF,TGTGCCAGCAGCCCCCGCAGCGGGACCTACGAGCAGTACTTC
TRBJ1-4,TRBV6-1,-,-,CASHGDWVFF,TGTGCCAGCCACGGGGACTGGGTGTTTTTT
TRBJ1-1,TRBV10-2,-,-,CASSGGTEAFF,TGCGCCAGCAGTGGGGGGACTGAAGCTTTCTTT
TRBJ2-1,TRBV7-3,TRBD2,-,CASSNGLARREQFF,TGTGCCAGCAGCAACGGACTAGCCAGAAGGGAGCAGTTCTTC
TRBJ2-5,TRBV6-6,-,-,CASSYGQGLLQETQYF,TGTGCCAGCAGTTACGGTCAGGGGCTTCTACAAGAGACCCAGTACTTC
TRBJ1-6,TRBV6-1,-,-,CASRGAGRRNSPLHF,TGTGCCAGCAGGGGGGCAGGGAGGAGAAATTCACCCCTCCACTTT
TRBJ1-5,TRBV28,-,-,CASTPGGAGQPQHF,TGTGCCAGCACCCCCGGGGGGGCTGGTCAGCCCCAGCATTTT
TRBJ2-3,TRBV7-9,-,-,CASSAWAGTLNTDTQYF,TGTGCCAGCAGCGCCTGGGCCGGGACATTGAACACAGATACGCAGTATTTT
TRBJ1-1,TRBV11-3,-,-,CASSLAPNTEAFF,TGTGCCAGCAGCTTAGCCCCTAACACTGAAGCTTTCTTT
TRBJ1-1,TRBV30,-,-,CAWRLWAGTEAFF,TGTGCCTGGAGATTGTGGGCAGGCACTGAAGCTTTCTTT
TRBJ2-7,TRBV10-3,TRBD1,-,CAISESQGGTYEQYF,TGTGCCATCAGTGAGTCACAGGGGGGAACCTACGAGCAGTACTTC
TRBJ1-5,TRBV6-1,-,-,CASSDVQPQHF,TGTGCCAGCAGTGACGTGCAGCCCCAGCATTTT
TRBJ1-3,TRBV5-1,-,-,CASSDGDGGNTIYF,TGCGCCAGCAGCGATGGGGACGGTGGAAACACCATATATTTT
TRBJ2-3,TRBV7-3,-,-,CASSPTMASSTDTQYF,TGTGCCAGCAGCCCCACCATGGCCTCTAGCACAGATACGCAGTATTTT
TRBJ1-3,TRBV5-1,-,-,CASSSNSGNTIYF,TGCGCCAGCAGCAGCAACTCTGGAAACACCATATATTTT
TRBJ2-5,TRBV5-4,-,-,CASSPGAYQETQYF,TGTGCCAGCTCCCCAGGGGCATATCAAGAGACCCAGTACTTC
TRBJ2-3,TRBV7-9,-,-,CASSLGWGGFTQYF,TGTGCCAGCAGCTTAGGGTGGGGCGGATTTACGCAGTATTTT
TRBJ2-7,TRBV28,TRBD2,-,CASSHESGTYEQYF,TGTGCCAGCAGCCACGAGAGCGGGACCTACGAGCAGTACTTC
TRBJ1-1,TRBV4-3,TRBD1,once,CASSRDRVGTEAFF,TGCGCCAGCAGCCGAGACAGGGTGGGCACTGAAGCTTTCTTT
TRBJ1-1,TRBV9,TRBD1,-,CASSDSGGATEAFF,TGTGCCAGCAGCGACTCAGGGGGGGCTACTGAAGCTTTCTTT
TRBJ2-7,TRBV11-1,-,-,CASSPGQDYEQYF,TGTGCCAGCAGCCCGGGTCAGGACTACGAGCAGTACTTC
TRBJ1-5,TRBV16,-,-,CASSQSEIPNQPQHF,TGTGCCAGCAGCCAATCGGAGATCCCCAATCAGCCCCAGCATTTT
TRBJ2-1,TRBV7-9,-,-,CASSLVGIGNEQFF,TGTGCCAGCAGCTTAGTGGGGATCGGCAATGAGCAGTTCTTC
TRBJ2-2,TRBV5-1,-,-,CASSLDRAPNTGELFF,TGCGCCAGCAGCTTGGATAGGGCCCCGAACACCGGGGAGCTGTTTTTT
TRBJ1-4,TRBV4-1,-,-,CASSQRQGHEKLFF,TGCGCCAGCAGCCAAAGGCAGGGGCATGAAAAACTGTTTTTT
TRBJ1-1,TRBV9,TRBD1,-,CASSAGGNTEAFF,TGTGCCAGCAGCGCAGGGGGTAACACTGAAGCTTTCTTT
TRBJ1-2,TRBV11-2,-,-,CASSPEGGRGYTF,TGTGCCAGCAGCCCCGAGGGGGGAAGGGGCTACACCTTC
TRBJ1-5,TRBV4-2,TRBD1,once,CASSPTKGQGAAIQPQHF,TGTGCCAGCAGCCCGACTAAGGGACAGGGGGCGGCAATTCAGCCCCAGCATTTT
TRBJ2-1,TRBV7-2,-,-,CASSLATGAYNEQFF,TGTGCCAGCAGCTTAGCGACAGGAGCCTACAATGAGCAGTTCTTC
TRBJ1-4,TRBV19,TRBD1,-,CASSANRGGDEKLFF,TGTGCCAGTAGTGCCAACAGGGGAGGAGATGAAAAACTGTTTTTT
TRBJ1-1,TRBV28,TRBD1,-,CASSAQGAGGGTEAFF,TGTGCCAGCAGCGCTCAGGGGGCAGGGGGAGGCACTGAAGCTTTCTTT
TRBJ1-5,TRBV7-8,TRBD1,once,CASSAQSGTAYKPQHF,TGTGCCAGCAGCGCTCAATCCGGGACAGCCTATAAGCCCCAGCATTTT
TRBJ1-2,TRBV28,TRBD1,-,CASSLFTGTGEVYGYTF,TGTGCCAGCAGTTTATTTACCGGGACAGGGGAAGTCTATGGCTACACCTTC
TRBJ1-4,TRBV11-2,-,-,CASSGLAGEKLFF,TGTGCCAGCAGCGGCCTGGCGGGGGAAAAACTGTTTTTT
TRBJ2-1,TRBV7-2,TRBD2,-,CASSLGLAGGLEQFF,TGTGCCAGCAGCTTAGGGCTAGCGGGGGGCCTAGAGCAGTTCTTC
TRBJ2-1,TRBV27,TRBD2,-,CASSTPLAGGVNNEQFF,TGTGCCAGCAGTACCCCACTAGCGGGAGGTGTAAACAATGAGCAGTTCTTC
TRBJ2-5,TRBV7-9,TRBD1,few,CASSLERDSQETQYF,TGTGCCAGCAGCTTAGAAAGGGACAGTCAAGAGACCCAGTACTTC
TRBJ2-3,TRBV5-5,TRBD1,-,CASSFRDSGTDTQYF,TGTGCCAGCAGCTTCCGGGACAGCGGCACAGATACGCAGTATTTT
TRBJ1-1,TRBV18,-,-,CASSRKTAATLNTEAFF,TGTGCCAGCTCACGAAAAACAGCAGCTACCTTGAACACTGAAGCTTTCTTT
TRBJ2-1,TRBV7-2,TRBD2,-,CASSLTSGPNNEQFF,TGTGCCAGCAGCCTTACTAGCGGGCCCAACAATGAGCAGTTCTTC
TRBJ2-7,TRBV7-6,-,-,CASSLEGAGTYEQYF,TGTGCCAGCAGCTTGGAGGGGGCTGGAACCTACGAGCAGTACTTC
TRBJ2-5,TRBV19,TRBD1,-,CASIDRVLEAGGETQYF,TGTGCCAGTATTGACAGGGTACTAGAGGCGGGCGGAGAGACCCAGTACTTC
TRBJ1-5,TRBV6-1,TRBD1,-,CASSVDRGNQPQHF,TGTGCCAGCAGTGTCGACAGGGGCAATCAGCCCCAGCATTTT
TRBJ2-5,TRBV6-1,TRBD2,-,CASSELGTRGTQYF,TGTGCCAGCAGTGAATTAGGGACTAGGGGGACCCAGTACTTC
TRBJ1-4,TRBV19,-,-,CASAGTDEKLFF,TGTGCCAGTGCGGGGACCGATGAAAAACTGTTTTTT
TRBJ1-1,TRBV7-2,-,-,CASNPTLSGNTEAFF,TGTGCCAGCAACCCCACCTTGTCCGGGAACACTGAAGCTTTCTTT
TRBJ2-3,TRBV7-6,-,-,CASSLQGAGTQYF,TGTGCCAGCAGCTTGCAAGGAGCCGGTACGCAGTATTTT
TRBJ2-7,TRBV30,TRBD1,-,CAWAAWDRGYEQYF,TGTGCCTGGGCAGCCTGGGACAGGGGCTACGAGCAGTACTTC
TRBJ1-5,TRBV28,TRBD1,once,CASKLGTGNQPQHF,TGTGCCAGCAAACTAGGGACAGGCAATCAGCCCCAGCATTTT
TRBJ2-2,TRBV19,-,-,CASSQGGSGELFF,TGTGCCAGTAGCCAGGGCGGTTCCGGGGAGCTGTTTTTT